The 29 T cell receptor beta chains given below trace back to one sample, sequenced in a study of response to subunit inactivated influenza vaccine. One entry per CDR3 protein results from TCRdb running MiXCR on the RT-PCR reads. The sample includes 630,000 or so distinct CDR3 sequences, more than 15% seen only once; the top ten take approximately 10%. This material consisted of PBMCs from blood, taken 11 to 12 days after vaccination. These receptors were obtained from a man aged 45-65 years who received an inactivated influenza vaccine.

The table lists this clonotype with a few counts. An end of the junction differs from the germline gene, which may be a read error. The rearrangement joins TRBV7-9 to TRBJ2-1; D gene unclear. Germline CDR1 and CDR2: SEHNR and FQNEAQ (reference sequence). CDR3 size: 13 residues. CDR3 DNA: TGCGCCAGCAGCCTACGGGCCTACAATGAGCAGTTCTTC. Translated: CASSLRAYNEQFF.

The J gene is TRBJ2-1, the V gene TRBV12-3 or TRBV12-4, with 8 bases fitting TRBD2. This CDR3 has 15 amino acids. After removal of 0 bases from V and 9 bases from J, the junction contained 7 bases not matched to a gene. The CDR3 sequence is CASSLAGLGGGEQFF. The DNA for the CDR3 is TGTGCCAGCAGTTTAGCGGGACTAGGAGGGGGTGAGCAGTTCTTC.

The table lists this clonotype with a few counts. The chain recombines TRBV12-3 or TRBV12-4 with TRBJ2-7, with D maybe TRBD2 (7 bases). The CDR3 loop spans 13 amino acids. V was pared by 9 bases and J by 4 bases, with 16 bases between. CDR3 nucleotide sequence: TGTGCCAGTGGGAAAGGGGGGGAATACGAGCAGTACTTC. Its translation: CASGKGGEYEQYF.

The V call is TRBV7-2, the J call TRBJ2-7; TRBD1 aligns across 7 bases. Per germline, CDR1 SGHTA and CDR2 FQGNSA. The CDR3 covers 15 residues. Germline trimming cut 1 base from V and 5 bases from J; bases unmatched to any gene: 8. The CDR3: CASSLVTGAVDEQYF. CDR3 bases: TGTGCCAGCAGCTTAGTAACAGGGGCGGTAGACGAGCAGTACTTC.

This clonotype was observed a few times. The V and J genes are TRBV20-1 and TRBJ2-7; tentatively, D is TRBD1 (5 bases). V lost 0 bases and J lost 3, with 12 bases in between. The CDR3 extends over 14 amino acids. The germline CDR1 and CDR2 sequences are DFQATT and SNEGSKA (reference sequence). The CDR3 reads CSARDLGRDYEQYF. As DNA, the CDR3 is TGCAGTGCTAGAGATCTGGGCAGGGACTACGAGCAGTACTTC.

The rearrangement joins TRBV28 to TRBJ2-3, with a weak D call TRBD1 (6 bases). In germline, CDR1 is MDHEN, CDR2 SYDVKM. V was trimmed by 7 bases and J by 3 bases, leaving 17 bases between them. The CDR3 is 15 residues long. The CDR3, as DNA: TGTGCCAGCACAACCGCAGGGGCGCTTACAGATACGCAGTATTTT. Translated, it gives CASTTAGALTDTQYF. Full variable domain (outside the CDR3, taken from reference TRBV28 and TRBJ2-3): DVKVTQSSRYLVKRTGEKVFLECVQDMDHENMFWYRQDPGLGLRLIYFSYDVKMKEKGDIPEGYSVSREKKERFSLILESASTNQTSMYLCASTTAGALTDTQYFGPGTRLTVL.

The chain combines TRBV6-5 with TRBJ2-2, with D maybe TRBD1 (5 bases). With 0 bases removed from V and 7 bases from J, the gap between germline ends came to 15 bases. Germline lookup yields CDR1 MNHEY and CDR2 SVGAGI. The CDR3 is 16 residues long. The CDR3, as DNA: TGTGCCAGCAGTTACTCCTGGACACGGGTAGGCGGGGAGCTGTTTTTT. This encodes CASSYSWTRVGGELFF.

This clonotype has a handful of counts. The rearrangement links TRBV20-1 to TRBJ1-4, with D perhaps matching TRBD1 (5 bases). V was pared by 5 bases and J by 6 bases, with 16 bases between. CDR3 length: 14 residues. Germline V gene lookup returns CDR1 DFQATT and CDR2 SNEGSKA (reference sequence). CDR3 DNA: TGCAGTGCTTTAGACACGGGGCTAGATGAAAAACTGTTTTTT. The encoded protein is CSALDTGLDEKLFF.

This clonotype was observed a few times. The J gene is TRBJ1-1, the V gene TRBV30; a possible D gene is TRBD1 (6 bases). V was trimmed by 3 bases and J by 1 base, leaving 12 bases between them. The germline V gene has CDR1 GTSNPN and CDR2 SVGIG (reference sequence). The length of the CDR3 is 14 residues. CDR3 in amino acids: CAWRQQGSNTEAFF. CDR3 sequence (DNA): TGTGCCTGGAGACAACAGGGTTCGAACACTGAAGCTTTCTTT.

This clonotype came up a few times. The chain employs TRBV24-1 and TRBJ2-6; 9 bases match TRBD1. The ends lost 9 bases at V and 1 base at J; junction bases unmatched: 9. This CDR3 is built from 17 residues. CDR1 and CDR2 from the germline V gene are KGHDR and SFDVKD. The CDR3, as DNA: TGTGCCACCGGGTCCCGGGACAGGGTTTCTGGGGCCAACGTCCTGACTTTC. This gives the protein CATGSRDRVSGANVLTF.

This rearrangement joins TRBV4-3 to TRBJ2-7; perhaps TRBD1 as D (5 bases). Germline lookup yields CDR1 LGHNA and CDR2 YSLEER. Trimming cost V 0 bases and J 0 bases, with 9 bases left between them. The CDR3 spans 15 residues. The CDR3 DNA sequence: TGCGCCAGCAGCCAAGATAACCAGGGCTCCTACGAGCAGTACTTC. Residues: CASSQDNQGSYEQYF.

The rearrangement uses TRBV5-4 and TRBJ2-2; possible D gene TRBD2, 6 bases. The CDR3 length is 14 residues. Trimming took off 1 base at V and 6 bases at J, with 10 bases between the two ends. Per the germline V gene, CDR1 is SGHNT and CDR2 is YYREEE (reference sequence). CDR3 DNA sequence: TGTGCCAGCAGCTTGCGGGAGAAGGCCGGGGAGCTGTTTTTT. Its protein is CASSLREKAGELFF. Drawing the rest from reference TRBV5-4 and TRBJ2-2, the complete variable domain is ETGVTQSPTHLIKTRGQQVTLRCSSQSGHNTVSWYQQALGQGPQFIFQYYREEENGRGNFPPRFSGLQFPNYSSELNVNALELDDSALYLCASSLREKAGELFFGEGSRLTVL.

This clonotype was detected many times. The rearrangement uses TRBV6-2 or TRBV6-3 and TRBJ1-5; 9 bases align to TRBD1. The CDR3 sequence is 17 residues long. The ends lost 4 bases at V and 2 bases at J; junction bases unmatched: 9. Germline V lookup: CDR1 MNHEY, CDR2 SVGEGT. CDR3 residues: CASSLGTGRRGNQPQHF. In nucleotides, the CDR3 is TGTGCCAGCAGTTTAGGGACAGGGCGGAGGGGCAATCAGCCCCAGCATTTT.

The chain is built from TRBV11-2 and TRBJ1-2; D gene uncertain. The germline V gene has CDR1 SGHAT and CDR2 FQNNGV. V was cut by 5 bases and J by 2 bases, with 9 bases left in between. This CDR3 is built from 13 residues. The CDR3 nucleotides are TGTGCCAGCAGCAACCAGGCGAACTATGGCTACACCTTC. Its protein is CASSNQANYGYTF.

The table lists this clonotype with a few counts. In nucleotides, the CDR3 is TGTGCCAGCAGCCAAGTACCTATAACAGCCGGGACTAGCGGGAGGGATTACAATGAGCAGTTCTTC. Translated: CASSQVPITAGTSGRDYNEQFF. This chain joins TRBV4-2 and TRBJ2-1, with 16 positions matching TRBD2. Germline V gives CDR1 LGHNA, CDR2 YNFKEQ. The CDR3 is 22 residues long. J was trimmed by 4 bases and V by 1 base; bases with no gene match: 16.

This clonotype showed up just a few times. The CDR3 loop is CSVQTGGLTGYTF. CDR3 sequence (DNA): TGCAGCGTCCAGACAGGGGGCTTAACTGGCTACACCTTC. The gene calls are TRBV29-1 and TRBJ1-2, with TRBD1 matching over 10 bases. The CDR3 spans 13 residues. Germline assignment: CDR1 SQVTM and CDR2 ANQGSEA. V dropped 6 bases and J dropped 7; count of bases not matched to a gene: 8.

The chain uses TRBV6-1 and TRBJ2-5; 8 positions match TRBD2. CDR3 length: 14 residues. Germline V gene lookup returns CDR1 MNHNS and CDR2 SASEGT. V was pared by 8 bases and J by 1 base, with 6 bases of the junction left unmatched. In nucleotides, the CDR3 is TGTGCCAGCGCCCGGGCGGGGGGCCAAGAGACCCAGTACTTC. It yields the protein CASARAGGQETQYF.

This clonotype was seen a handful of times. The chain has TRBV12-3 or TRBV12-4 and TRBJ1-4; no definite D call. The CDR3 sequence is 17 residues long. V shed 0 bases and J shed 0 bases, with 11 bases lying between them. CDR3: CASSLARVTPTNEKLFF. The DNA of the CDR3 is TGTGCCAGCAGTTTAGCACGCGTGACACCAACTAATGAAAAACTGTTTTTT.

The chain employs TRBV14 and TRBJ1-6; D might be TRBD1 (5 bases). This CDR3 has 15 amino acids. Germline CDR1 and CDR2: SGHDN and FVKESK. Trimming took 3 bases from V and 4 from J, leaving 10 bases between them. The chain's CDR3 is CASSQGGGYNSPLHF. As DNA, the CDR3 is TGTGCCAGCAGCCAGGGGGGGGGATATAATTCACCCCTCCACTTT. The variable domain in full, with the rest retrieved from reference TRBV14 and TRBJ1-6, is EAGVTQFPSHSVIEKGQTVTLRCDPISGHDNLYWYRRVMGKEIKFLLHFVKESKQDESGMPNNRFLAERTGGTYSTLKVQPAELEDSGVYFCASSQGGGYNSPLHFGNGTRLTVT.

This sequence joins TRBV12-3 or TRBV12-4 and TRBJ2-7, with D unclear. V lost 2 bases, J lost 5 bases, and 13 bases lay in between. The CDR3 is made up of 14 amino acids. The DNA for the CDR3 is TGTGCCAGCAGTTTATCCAGGATTTACGACGAGCAGTACTTC. Protein product: CASSLSRIYDEQYF.

This clonotype was seen only a few times. The CDR3 DNA sequence: TGTGCCAGCAGCAACATTCGGACTAGCGGGAGCGATGAGCAGTTCTTC. It translates to CASSNIRTSGSDEQFF. V gene TRBV12-3 or TRBV12-4 combines with J gene TRBJ2-1, with 13 bases fitting TRBD2. The CDR3 spans 16 residues. Germline trimming cut 6 bases from V and 8 bases from J; bases unmatched to any gene: 10.

This clonotype was picked up many times. CDR3 DNA sequence: TGTGCCAGCAGCTTAGCAGCGACCAGGTCCGGGGAGCTGTTTTTT. Amino acid sequence: CASSLAATRSGELFF. The chain employs TRBV7-2 and TRBJ2-2; D ambiguous. The CDR3 has 15 residues. Per germline, CDR1 SGHTA and CDR2 FQGNSA. The germline V and J ends were trimmed by 0 bases and 6 bases, with 11 bases remaining between them.

The J gene is TRBJ2-1, the V gene TRBV10-3; 9 bases are shared with TRBD1. CDR1 and CDR2 (germline): ENHRY, SYGVKD. V lost 0 bases to trimming and J lost 11 bases; unmatched junction nucleotides: 14. The CDR3 has 17 amino acids. CDR3 coding DNA: TGTGCCATCAGTGAGTCGGGAGGGGGGACAGGGCCTATGAAGCAGTTCTTC. Translating it yields CAISESGGGTGPMKQFF.

The chain has TRBV11-2 and TRBJ2-7, with D possibly TRBD1 on 6 matching bases. The CDR3 spans 13 residues. Trimming stripped 7 bases from V and 2 bases from J, with 12 bases between. Germline values: CDR1 SGHAT, CDR2 FQNNGV. In DNA form, the CDR3 reads TGTGCCAGCACACGACAGGCCCCCTACGAGCAGTACTTC. The encoded protein is CASTRQAPYEQYF.

This clonotype was detected only a few times. This chain connects TRBV7-6 to TRBJ2-5; D gene uncertain. CDR3 size: 11 residues. Trimming pared 4 bases from V and 10 bases from J, leaving 10 bases between. Germline CDR1 reads SGHVS; CDR2 reads FNYEAQ. The CDR3 DNA reads as TGTGCCAGCAGCTGGGGTTGGGACCAGTACTTC. Translating it yields CASSWGWDQYF.

This rearrangement joins TRBV7-2 to TRBJ2-7, with D unclear. Germline V lookup: CDR1 SGHTA, CDR2 FQGNSA. The ends were cut back, 1 base at V and 4 bases at J, with 11 bases in the middle. The CDR3 runs to 14 residues. The CDR3 region has the DNA TGTGCCAGCAGCTTAGATTGGAAGCCTTACGAGCAGTACTTC. Protein sequence: CASSLDWKPYEQYF.

This chain joins TRBV9 and TRBJ2-3; 8 bases map to TRBD2. The CDR3 is made up of 15 amino acids. The V segment lost 2 bases and the J segment 4 bases; nucleotides outside the gene matches: 6. Germline V gives CDR1 SGDLS, CDR2 YYNGEE. This chain's CDR3 is CASSVSGRAADTQYF. In DNA form, the CDR3 reads TGTGCCAGCAGCGTGTCCGGGAGGGCCGCAGATACGCAGTATTTT.

The gene calls are TRBV7-2 and TRBJ1-1; the D is unclear. Trimming cost V 2 bases and J 4 bases, with 14 bases left between them. Germline loops: CDR1 SGHTA, CDR2 FQGNSA. The CDR3 sequence is 15 residues long. CDR3 sequence (DNA): TGTGCCAGCAGCTTACAAGGGAGTTGGGGCACTGAAGCTTTCTTT. This encodes CASSLQGSWGTEAFF.

This clonotype occurred a few times. V and J are TRBV27 and TRBJ1-5; no reliable D call. Per the germline V gene, CDR1 is MNHEY and CDR2 is SMNVEV (reference sequence). V lost 11 bases and J 0 bases, leaving 35 bases between the germline ends. The CDR3 consists of 21 residues. The CDR3 DNA follows: TGTGCCTGCACCCCCGGGCCCCGGAGGGAAAAAAAACCATATAGCAATCAGCCCCAGCATTTT. It is translated as CACTPGPRREKKPYSNQPQHF.